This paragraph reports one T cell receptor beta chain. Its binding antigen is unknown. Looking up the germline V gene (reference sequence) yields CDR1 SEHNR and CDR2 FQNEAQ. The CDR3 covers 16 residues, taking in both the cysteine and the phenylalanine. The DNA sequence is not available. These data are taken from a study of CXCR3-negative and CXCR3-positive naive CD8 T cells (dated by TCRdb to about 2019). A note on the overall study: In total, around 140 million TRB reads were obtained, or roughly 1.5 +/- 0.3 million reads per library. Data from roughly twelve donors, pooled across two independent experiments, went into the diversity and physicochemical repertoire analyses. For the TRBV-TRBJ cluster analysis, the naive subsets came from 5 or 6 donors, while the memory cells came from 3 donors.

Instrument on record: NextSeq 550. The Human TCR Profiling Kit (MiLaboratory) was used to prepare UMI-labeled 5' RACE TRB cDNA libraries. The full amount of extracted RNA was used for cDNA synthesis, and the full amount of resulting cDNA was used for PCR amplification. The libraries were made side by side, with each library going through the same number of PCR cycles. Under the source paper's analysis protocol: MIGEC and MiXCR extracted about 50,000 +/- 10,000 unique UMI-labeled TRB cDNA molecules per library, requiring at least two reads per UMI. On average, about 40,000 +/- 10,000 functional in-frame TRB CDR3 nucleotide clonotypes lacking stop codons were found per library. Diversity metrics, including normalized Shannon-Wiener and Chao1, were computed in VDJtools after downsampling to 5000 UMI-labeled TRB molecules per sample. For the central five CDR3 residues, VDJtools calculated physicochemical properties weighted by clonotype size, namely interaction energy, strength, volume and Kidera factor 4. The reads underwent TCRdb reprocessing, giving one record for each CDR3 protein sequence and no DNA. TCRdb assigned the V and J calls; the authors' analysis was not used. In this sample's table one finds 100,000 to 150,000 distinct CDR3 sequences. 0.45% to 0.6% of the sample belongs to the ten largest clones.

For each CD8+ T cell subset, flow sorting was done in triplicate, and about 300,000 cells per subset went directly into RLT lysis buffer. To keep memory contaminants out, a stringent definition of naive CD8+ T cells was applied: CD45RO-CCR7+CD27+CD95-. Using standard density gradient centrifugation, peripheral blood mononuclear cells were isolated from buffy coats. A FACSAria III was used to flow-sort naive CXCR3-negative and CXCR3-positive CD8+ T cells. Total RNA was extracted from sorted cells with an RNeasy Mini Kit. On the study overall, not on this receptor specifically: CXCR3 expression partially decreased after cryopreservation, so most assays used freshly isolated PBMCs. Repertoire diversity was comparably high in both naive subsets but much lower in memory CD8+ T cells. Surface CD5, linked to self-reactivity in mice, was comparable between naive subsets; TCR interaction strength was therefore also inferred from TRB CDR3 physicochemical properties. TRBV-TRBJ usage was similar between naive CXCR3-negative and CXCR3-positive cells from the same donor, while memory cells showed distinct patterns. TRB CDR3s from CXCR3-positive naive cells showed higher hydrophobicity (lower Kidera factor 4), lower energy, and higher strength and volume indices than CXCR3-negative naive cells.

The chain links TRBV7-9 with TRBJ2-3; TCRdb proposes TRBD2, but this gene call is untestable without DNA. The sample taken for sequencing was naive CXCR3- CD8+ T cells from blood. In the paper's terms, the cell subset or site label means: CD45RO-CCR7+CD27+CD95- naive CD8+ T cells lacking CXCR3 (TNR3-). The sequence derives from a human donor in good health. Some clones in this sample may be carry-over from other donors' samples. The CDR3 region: CASSLVLASFPDTQYF.